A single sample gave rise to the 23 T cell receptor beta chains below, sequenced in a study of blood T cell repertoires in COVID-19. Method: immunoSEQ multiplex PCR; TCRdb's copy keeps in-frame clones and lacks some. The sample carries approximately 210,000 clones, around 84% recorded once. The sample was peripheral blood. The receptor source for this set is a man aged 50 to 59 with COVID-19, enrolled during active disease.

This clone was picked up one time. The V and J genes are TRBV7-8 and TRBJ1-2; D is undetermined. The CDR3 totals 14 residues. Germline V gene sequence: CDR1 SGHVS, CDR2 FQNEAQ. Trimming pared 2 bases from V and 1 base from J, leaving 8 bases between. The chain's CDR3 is CASSLHRDNYGYTF. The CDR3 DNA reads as TGTGCCAGCAGCTTACATCGGGATAACTATGGCTACACCTTC.

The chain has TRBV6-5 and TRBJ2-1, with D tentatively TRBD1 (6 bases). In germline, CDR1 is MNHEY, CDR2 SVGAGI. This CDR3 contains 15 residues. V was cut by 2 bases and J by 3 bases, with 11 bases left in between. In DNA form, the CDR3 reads TGTGCCAGCAGTTACGACAGGACTTTCTACAATGAGCAGTTCTTC. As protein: CASSYDRTFYNEQFF.

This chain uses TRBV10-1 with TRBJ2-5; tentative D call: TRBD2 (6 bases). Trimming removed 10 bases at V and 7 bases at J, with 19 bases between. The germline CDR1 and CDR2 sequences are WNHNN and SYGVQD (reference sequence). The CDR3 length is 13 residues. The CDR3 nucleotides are TGCGCCACCTCGGGGCTACAGGAGGGGACCCAGTACTTC. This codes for CATSGLQEGTQYF.

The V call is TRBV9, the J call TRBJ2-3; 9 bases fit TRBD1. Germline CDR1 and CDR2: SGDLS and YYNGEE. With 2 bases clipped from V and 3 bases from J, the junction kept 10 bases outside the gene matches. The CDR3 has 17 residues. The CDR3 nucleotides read TGTGCCAGCAGCGTCGATCCGGGACAGGGCGTAACAGATACGCAGTATTTT. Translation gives CASSVDPGQGVTDTQYF.

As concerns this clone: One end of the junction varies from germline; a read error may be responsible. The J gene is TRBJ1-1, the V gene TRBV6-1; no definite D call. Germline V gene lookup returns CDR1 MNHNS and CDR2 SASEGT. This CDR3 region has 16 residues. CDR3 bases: TGTGCCAGCAGAGAAGAGCGGGGAGGGATGAACACTGAAGCTTTCTTT. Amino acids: CASREERGGMNTEAFF.

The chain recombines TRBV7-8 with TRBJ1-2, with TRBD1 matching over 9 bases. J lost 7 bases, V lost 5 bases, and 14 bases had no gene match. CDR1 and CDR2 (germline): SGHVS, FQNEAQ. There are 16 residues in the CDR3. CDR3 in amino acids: CASSQRLSDRGSGYTF. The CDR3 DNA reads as TGTGCCAGCAGCCAAAGACTTTCGGACAGGGGAAGTGGCTACACCTTC.

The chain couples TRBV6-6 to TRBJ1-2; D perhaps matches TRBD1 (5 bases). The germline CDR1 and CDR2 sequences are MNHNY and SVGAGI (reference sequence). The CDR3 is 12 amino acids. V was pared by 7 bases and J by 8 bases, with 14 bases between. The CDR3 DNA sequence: TGTGCCAGCAACCCGGGGGGGGGAGGCTACACCTTC. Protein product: CASNPGGGGYTF.

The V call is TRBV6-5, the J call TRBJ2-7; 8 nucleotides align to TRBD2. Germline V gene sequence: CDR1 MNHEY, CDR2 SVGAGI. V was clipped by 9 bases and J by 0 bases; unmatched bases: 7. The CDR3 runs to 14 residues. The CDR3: CASGRAGDSYEQYF. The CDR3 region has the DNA TGTGCCAGTGGCAGAGCGGGAGACTCCTACGAGCAGTACTTC.

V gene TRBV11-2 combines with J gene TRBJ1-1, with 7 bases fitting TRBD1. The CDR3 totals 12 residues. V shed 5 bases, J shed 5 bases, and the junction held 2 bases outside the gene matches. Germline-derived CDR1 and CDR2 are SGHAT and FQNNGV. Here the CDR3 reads CASSTGATEAFF. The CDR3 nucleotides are TGTGCCAGCAGCACAGGGGCAACTGAAGCTTTCTTT.

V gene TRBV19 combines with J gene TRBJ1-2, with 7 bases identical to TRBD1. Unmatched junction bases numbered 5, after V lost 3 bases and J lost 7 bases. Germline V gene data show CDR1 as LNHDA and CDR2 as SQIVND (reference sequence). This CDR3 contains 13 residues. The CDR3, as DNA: TGTGCCAGTAGTATTGGAGGGGGCGGTGGCTACACCTTC. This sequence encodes CASSIGGGGGYTF.

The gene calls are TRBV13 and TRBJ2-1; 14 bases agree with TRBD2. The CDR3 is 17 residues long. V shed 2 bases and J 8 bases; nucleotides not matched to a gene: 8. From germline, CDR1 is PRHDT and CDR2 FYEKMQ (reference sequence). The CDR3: CASSLKTSGRAADEQFF. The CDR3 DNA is TGTGCCAGCAGCTTAAAGACTAGCGGGAGGGCTGCAGATGAGCAGTTCTTC.

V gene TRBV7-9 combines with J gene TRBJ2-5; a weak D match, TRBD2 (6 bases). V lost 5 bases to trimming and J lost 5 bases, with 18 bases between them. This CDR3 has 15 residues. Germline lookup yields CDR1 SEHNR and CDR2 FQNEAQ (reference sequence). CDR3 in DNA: TGTGCCAGCAGCACGGGACTTCCCGTGGTGGAGACCCAGTACTTC. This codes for CASSTGLPVVETQYF.

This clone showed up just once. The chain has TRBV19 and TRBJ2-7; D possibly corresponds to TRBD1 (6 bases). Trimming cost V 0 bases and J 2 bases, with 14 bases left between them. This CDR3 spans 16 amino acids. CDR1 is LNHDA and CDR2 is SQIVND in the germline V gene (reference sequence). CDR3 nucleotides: TGTGCCAGTAGTATAGATCCCAGGGGCGGGCCCTACGAGCAGTACTTC. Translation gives CASSIDPRGGPYEQYF.

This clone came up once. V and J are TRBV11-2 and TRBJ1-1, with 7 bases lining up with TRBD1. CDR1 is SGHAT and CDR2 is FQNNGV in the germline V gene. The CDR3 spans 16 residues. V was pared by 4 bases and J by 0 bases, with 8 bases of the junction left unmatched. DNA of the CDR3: TGTGCCAGCAGCTCCCTGGGGACAGCCATGAACACTGAAGCTTTCTTT. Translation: CASSSLGTAMNTEAFF.

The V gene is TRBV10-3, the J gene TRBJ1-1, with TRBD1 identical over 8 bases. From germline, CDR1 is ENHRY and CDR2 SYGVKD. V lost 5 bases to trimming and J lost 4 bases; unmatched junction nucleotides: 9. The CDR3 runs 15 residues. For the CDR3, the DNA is TGTGCCATCAGTAACCCGGACAGGGCCTCCACTGAAGCTTTCTTT. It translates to CAISNPDRASTEAFF.

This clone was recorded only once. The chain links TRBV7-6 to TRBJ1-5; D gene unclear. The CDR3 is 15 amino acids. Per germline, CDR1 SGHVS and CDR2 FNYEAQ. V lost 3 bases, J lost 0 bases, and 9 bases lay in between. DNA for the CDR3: TGTGCCAGCAGCTTGGAGAAAAATAGCAATCAGCCCCAGCATTTT. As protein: CASSLEKNSNQPQHF.

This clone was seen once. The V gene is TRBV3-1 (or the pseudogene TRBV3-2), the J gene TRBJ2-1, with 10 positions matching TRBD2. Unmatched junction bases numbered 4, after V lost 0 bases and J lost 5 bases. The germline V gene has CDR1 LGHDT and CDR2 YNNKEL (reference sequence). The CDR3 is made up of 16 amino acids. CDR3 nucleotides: TGTGCCAGCAGCCAAGAGTTGCTAGCGGGAGACAATGAGCAGTTCTTC. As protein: CASSQELLAGDNEQFF.

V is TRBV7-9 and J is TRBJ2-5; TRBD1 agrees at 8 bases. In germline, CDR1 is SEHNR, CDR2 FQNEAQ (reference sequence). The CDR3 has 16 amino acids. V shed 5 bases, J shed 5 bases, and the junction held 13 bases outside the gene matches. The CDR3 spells CASSPAEQGVQETQYF. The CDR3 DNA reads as TGTGCCAGCAGCCCAGCTGAACAGGGGGTACAGGAGACCCAGTACTTC.

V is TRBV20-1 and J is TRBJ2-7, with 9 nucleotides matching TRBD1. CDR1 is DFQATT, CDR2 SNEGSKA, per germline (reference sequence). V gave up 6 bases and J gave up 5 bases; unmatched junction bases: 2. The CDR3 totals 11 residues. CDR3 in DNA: TGCAGTGCCCGGACAGGGGACGAGCAGTACTTC. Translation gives CSARTGDEQYF.

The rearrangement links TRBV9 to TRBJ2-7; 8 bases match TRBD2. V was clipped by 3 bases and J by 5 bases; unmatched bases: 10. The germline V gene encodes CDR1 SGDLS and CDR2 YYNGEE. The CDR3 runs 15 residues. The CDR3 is CASSEGRGGLDEQYF. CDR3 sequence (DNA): TGTGCCAGCAGCGAGGGACGGGGGGGGCTCGACGAGCAGTACTTC. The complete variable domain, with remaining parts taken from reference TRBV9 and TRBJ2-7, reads DSGVTQTPKHLITATGQRVTLRCSPRSGDLSVYWYQQSLDQGLQFLIQYYNGEERAKGNILERFSAQQFPDLHSELNLSSLELGDSALYFCASSEGRGGLDEQYFGPGTRLTVT.

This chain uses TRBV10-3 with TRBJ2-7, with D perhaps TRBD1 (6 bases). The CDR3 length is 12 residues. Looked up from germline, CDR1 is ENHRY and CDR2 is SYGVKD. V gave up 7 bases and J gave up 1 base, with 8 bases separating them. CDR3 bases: TGTGCCATCAAGGACAGTTCCTACGAGCAGTACTTC. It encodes CAIKDSSYEQYF.

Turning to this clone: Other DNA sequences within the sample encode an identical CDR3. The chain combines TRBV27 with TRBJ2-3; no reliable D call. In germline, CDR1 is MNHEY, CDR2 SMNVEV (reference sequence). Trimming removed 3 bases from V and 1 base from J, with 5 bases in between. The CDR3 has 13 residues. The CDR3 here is CASSFSGTDTQYF. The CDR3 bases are TGTGCCAGCAGTTTCTCAGGCACAGATACGCAGTATTTT.

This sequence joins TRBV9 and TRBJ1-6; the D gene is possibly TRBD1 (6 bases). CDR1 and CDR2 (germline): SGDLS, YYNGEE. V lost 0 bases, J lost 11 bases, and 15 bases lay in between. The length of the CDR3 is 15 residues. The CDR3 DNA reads TGTGCCAGCAGCGTAGTGGATACAGGGCCAACACCCCTCCACTTT. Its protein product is CASSVVDTGPTPLHF. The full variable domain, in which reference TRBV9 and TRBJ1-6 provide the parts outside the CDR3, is DSGVTQTPKHLITATGQRVTLRCSPRSGDLSVYWYQQSLDQGLQFLIQYYNGEERAKGNILERFSAQQFPDLHSELNLSSLELGDSALYFCASSVVDTGPTPLHFGNGTRLTVT.